These 9 T cell receptor beta chains came from one sample sequenced in a study of blood T cell repertoires in COVID-19. Generated by immunoSEQ multiplex PCR, the TCRdb table keeps only in-frame clones and is missing some. Of about 120,000 clones listed, over 80% are singletons. The sequencing sample was made of peripheral blood. The receptor set was obtained from a man aged 25-45 years with acute or convalescent COVID-19.

This clone was seen just once. The chain joins TRBV7-9 to TRBJ1-4; 7 nucleotides align to TRBD1. Looked up from germline, CDR1 is SEHNR and CDR2 is FQNEAQ (reference sequence). V was pared by 5 bases and J by 8 bases, with 5 bases of the junction left unmatched. The CDR3 is made up of 13 amino acids. The CDR3 nucleotides read TGTGCCAGCAGCCAGTGGGACAGCGAAAAACTGTTTTTT. It is translated as CASSQWDSEKLFF.

The chain couples TRBV7-9 to TRBJ2-3; D remains ambiguous. The CDR3 consists of 13 residues. V lost 5 bases to trimming and J lost 2 bases, with 8 bases between them. The germline gives CDR1 SEHNR, CDR2 FQNEAQ (reference sequence). CDR3 in DNA: TGTGCCAGCAGCGCAGATAACACAGATACGCAGTATTTT. This codes for CASSADNTDTQYF. The variable domain in full, with the rest retrieved from reference TRBV7-9 and TRBJ2-3, is DTGVSQNPRHKITKRGQNVTFRCDPISEHNRLYWYRQTLGQGPEFLTYFQNEAQLEKSRLLSDRFSAERPKGSFSTLEIQRTEQGDSAMYLCASSADNTDTQYFGPGTRLTVL.

The rearrangement links TRBV4-1 to TRBJ2-3; a possible D gene is TRBD2 (6 bases). This CDR3 has 16 residues. The V and J ends lost 1 base and 5 bases respectively, with 16 bases between them. CDR1 is MGHRA and CDR2 is YSYEKL in the germline V gene. The CDR3 DNA follows: TGCGCCAGCAGCCAAGTTGTTGGGAGGAGCGTAGATACGCAGTATTTT. It yields the protein CASSQVVGRSVDTQYF.

CDR3: CASSFQTGPGELFF. The CDR3, as DNA: TGTGCCAGCAGCTTCCAGACAGGGCCCGGGGAGCTGTTTTTT. This sequence joins TRBV7-9 and TRBJ2-2; 7 bases line up with TRBD1. Germline-derived CDR1 and CDR2 are SEHNR and FQNEAQ (reference sequence). This CDR3 has 14 amino acids. J lost 6 bases, V lost 3 bases, and 4 bases had no gene match.

The V and J genes are TRBV6-5 and TRBJ2-2; D is possibly TRBD2 (6 bases). Trimming took 0 bases from V and 4 from J, leaving 12 bases between them. Germline CDR1 is MNHEY and CDR2 is SVGAGI. The CDR3 is made up of 16 amino acids. This CDR3 is CASSYSISGSTGELFF. The CDR3 DNA sequence: TGTGCCAGCAGTTACTCGATATCCGGGAGCACCGGGGAGCTGTTTTTT.

The chain recombines TRBV27 with TRBJ2-1; D remains ambiguous. Germline V gene sequence: CDR1 MNHEY, CDR2 SMNVEV (reference sequence). Trimming shortened V by 3 bases and J by 6 bases, and 9 bases separated the two germline ends. This CDR3 spans 13 amino acids. CDR3 loop: CASSLPPGNEQFF. In nucleotides, the CDR3 is TGTGCCAGCAGTTTGCCCCCAGGCAATGAGCAGTTCTTC.

The V call is TRBV5-6, the J call TRBJ2-7; D is uncertain. Germline CDR1 and CDR2: SGHDT and YYEEEE. This CDR3 has 13 residues. The germline V and J ends were trimmed by 3 bases and 4 bases, with 11 bases remaining between them. The CDR3 reads CASSSVDSYEQYF. For the CDR3, the DNA is TGTGCCAGCAGCTCGGTTGACTCTTACGAGCAGTACTTC.

The J gene is TRBJ2-3, the V gene TRBV1; TRBD2 was called by the table and not checked on the DNA. TRBV1 constitutes a pseudogene. The CDR3 totals 18 residues. CDR3 sequence reads: CTSSPRSMGLLDTDTQYF. The CDR3 nucleotides read TGCACCAGCAGTCCAAGATCGATGGGCCTACTAGACACAGATACGCAGTATTTT.

The chain links TRBV3-1 (or the pseudogene TRBV3-2) to TRBJ2-5; possibly TRBD1 for D (5 bases). From germline, CDR1 is LGHDT and CDR2 YNNKEL (reference sequence). The CDR3 has 14 amino acids. Trimming took off 0 bases at V and 2 bases at J, with 7 bases between the two ends. The CDR3, as DNA: TGTGCCAGCAGCCAAGACAGGGCTCAAGAGACCCAGTACTTC. Its translation is CASSQDRAQETQYF.